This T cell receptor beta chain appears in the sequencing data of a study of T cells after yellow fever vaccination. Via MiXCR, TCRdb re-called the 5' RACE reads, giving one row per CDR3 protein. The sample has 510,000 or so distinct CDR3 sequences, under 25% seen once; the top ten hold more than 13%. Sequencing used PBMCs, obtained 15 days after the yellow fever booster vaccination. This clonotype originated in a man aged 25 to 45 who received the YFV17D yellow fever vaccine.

The CDR3 is CASSYERGDQPQHF. As DNA, the CDR3 is TGTGCCAGCAGTTACGAAAGGGGAGATCAGCCCCAGCATTTT. The chain has TRBV6-5 and TRBJ1-5, with a possible D match to TRBD1 (5 bases). The CDR3 loop spans 14 amino acids. Trimming took 2 bases from V and 5 from J, leaving 10 bases between them. Germline assignment: CDR1 MNHEY and CDR2 SVGAGI.